This T cell receptor beta chain was captured in a study of cytomegalovirus exposure and HLA in healthy donors (TCRdb year 2017). Broadly, across the study: A later analysis indicated that the 130 or so validation repertoires were generated on the platform also employed for the approximately 670 repertoires of the first cohort. The study was designed to test whether signatures of past pathogen exposure could be identified by cataloging public T cell receptors. To predict cytomegalovirus infection status, the study brought together high-throughput TCR immunosequencing, statistical association of individual TCRs with disease status, and machine learning. In addition to the first cohort of 666 subjects, a separate validation cohort of approximately 110 different subjects was used. General findings and caveats noted by the study authors: The classifier was reported to diagnose cytomegalovirus status with high specificity and sensitivity in both the original cohort and the validation cohort. In vitro tests confirmed that a few of the cytomegalovirus-associated TCR beta chains recognize cytomegalovirus antigens. The study listed 164 TCR beta chains as associated with cytomegalovirus. Most TCR sequences were observed very rarely across donors, whereas some public TCRs were present in many individuals. A later analysis lacked HLA typing for the validation cohort, so it scored co-occurrence in that cohort across all 120 or so repertoires. Of the cluster scores, approximately 94% were above 0 in a later analysis, which found that TCRs clustered in the first cohort also tended to co-occur in the approximately 110 validation repertoires. The authors suggested that the approach could potentially be extended to other disease states and immunological phenotypes.

Regarding this clone: The target of this receptor is not known. Base quality data are lacking; no much larger clone is found one base away.

The library relied on the immunoSEQ multiplex PCR assay. As for how the authors treated the data: A statistical classification framework was developed to diagnose cytomegalovirus status using the catalog of TCR beta chain sequences. The table comes from immuneACCESS by way of TCRdb, which keeps in-frame sequences with V and J called. Part of the clones is missing from these tables; in studies checked, under half for an unresolved V gene and the rest for unknown reasons. Clone size and V and J calls were adopted from that table, with D and trimming inferred from the DNA. The sample table contains 110,000 to 150,000 clones; only one count was recorded for around 90% of them. The top ten clones comprise almost 8% of the sample. The germline V end is reduced by 4 bases and the J end by 3 bases; junction bases left unmatched: 4. The CDR3 covers 14 residues, taking in both the cysteine and the phenylalanine. CDR3 DNA is the only sequence kept; it has 42 bases, read in frame from the first base. Via the germline V gene, CDR1 is SGHAT and CDR2 FQNNGV.

The donors belonged to the validation cohort of over a hundred subjects, which was separate from the roughly 680-subject first cohort. The V and J genes are TRBV11-2 and TRBJ2-5, with TRBD1 identical over 8 junction bases. The TCR was taken from a woman between 18 and 29 years old in good health and CMV-seropositive. Sequenced material: PBMCs. The CDR3 in this case is CASSSGGGEETQYF. Read as DNA, the sequence is TGTGCCAGCAGCTCAGGGGGCGGGGAAGAGACCCAGTACTTC.